The 12 T cell receptor beta chains below were found in one sample sequenced in a study of T cells in Graves' hyperthyroidism and ophthalmopathy. RNA transcripts were the template for amplifying TCR beta CDR3 regions. The HTBI primer set served for first-round RT-PCR of the TCR CDR3. TCRdb re-called the multiplex PCR reads through MiXCR, storing one row per CDR3 protein. The sample contains over 350,000 distinct CDR3 sequences, roughly an eighth of which appear only once. Sequenced material: blood. Receptors were obtained from a man aged 45-65 years with Graves' ophthalmopathy.

This chain joins TRBV20-1 and TRBJ1-6; 9 nucleotides match TRBD1. V dropped 1 base and J dropped 9; count of bases not matched to a gene: 7. Germline V gene lookup returns CDR1 DFQATT and CDR2 SNEGSKA (reference sequence). This CDR3 has 15 amino acids. In DNA form, the CDR3 reads TGCAGTGCTAGAGGGCCGGGACAGGGACGTTCACCCCTCCACTTT. Protein product: CSARGPGQGRSPLHF.

The chain carries TRBV6-2 or TRBV6-3 and TRBJ2-6; tentatively, D is TRBD1 (6 bases). The germline gives CDR1 MNHEY, CDR2 SVGEGT. The CDR3 extends over 15 amino acids. The V end was cut by 10 bases, the J end by 1 base, with 14 bases between. CDR3 sequence: CATASDRSGANVLTF. The CDR3 DNA sequence: TGTGCCACCGCATCGGACAGATCTGGGGCCAACGTCCTGACTTTC.

Regarding this clonotype: The junction departs from germline at one end; a sequencing error may be responsible. The rearrangement uses TRBV10-2 and TRBJ1-3; the D is unclear. The CDR3 is 14 amino acids. Germline V gives CDR1 WSHSY, CDR2 SAAADI. The CDR3 sequence is CATTPSRFGNTICF. In DNA form, the CDR3 reads TGCGCCACCACTCCGTCGAGGTTTGGAAACACCATATGTTTT.

A word on this clonotype: One base away lies a much larger clone, so this may be a sequencing read error. The chain carries TRBV3-1 and TRBJ2-6; D gene unclear. V was shortened by 7 bases and J by 0 bases, with 13 bases between the two germline ends. Germline values: CDR1 LGHDT, CDR2 YNNKEL (reference sequence). CDR3 length equals 16 residues. CDR3 coding DNA: TGTGCCAGCAATCCAAATCAAATCTCTGGGGCCAACGTCCTGACTTTC. This encodes CASNPNQISGANVLTF.

The sample holds many counts of this clonotype. This chain uses TRBV7-9 with TRBJ2-1, with 7 bases matching TRBD2. This CDR3 region has 16 residues. Unmatched junction bases numbered 5, after V lost 3 bases and J lost 0 bases. Germline CDR1 is SEHNR and CDR2 is FQNEAQ (reference sequence). CDR3 DNA: TGTGCCAGCAGCTTGGGGGGAGGGATCTCCTACAATGAGCAGTTCTTC. Amino acid sequence: CASSLGGGISYNEQFF.

This clonotype was seen more than once but under ten times. The rearrangement uses TRBV7-9 and TRBJ2-5; tentative D call: TRBD2 (6 bases). CDR1 and CDR2 (germline): SEHNR, FQNEAQ (reference sequence). The ends were cut back, 2 bases at V and 1 base at J, with 14 bases in the middle. The CDR3 runs to 16 residues. The DNA for the CDR3 is TGTGCCAGCAGCTTAAGTCTGCGGGGACCCCAAGAGACCCAGTACTTC. This translates into CASSLSLRGPQETQYF.

The gene calls are TRBV18 and TRBJ2-7, with D tentatively TRBD1 (6 bases). This CDR3 has 14 residues. The V gene lost 3 bases and the J gene lost 3 bases, with 12 bases spanning the gap. Germline V lookup: CDR1 KGHSH, CDR2 LQKENI. The CDR3 DNA sequence: TGTGCCAGCTCACCTACAGGGAAGGACTACGAGCAGTACTTC. Its protein product is CASSPTGKDYEQYF. Filled out from reference TRBV18 and TRBJ2-7, the complete variable domain reads NAGVMQNPRHLVRRRGQEARLRCSPMKGHSHVYWYRQLPEEGLKFMVYLQKENIIDESGMPKERFSAEFPKEGPSILRIQQVVRGDSAAYFCASSPTGKDYEQYFGPGTRLTVT.

This clonotype was picked up one time. Mismatch with germline at one junction end may stem from a read error. The chain uses TRBV19 and TRBJ2-4; 7 nucleotides agree with TRBD1. The CDR3 sequence is 16 residues long. CDR1 is LNHDA and CDR2 is SQIVND in the germline V gene (reference sequence). The CDR3 DNA reads as TGTGCCAGTAGTAGGTCGGGACAGCTAGCCAAAAACATTCGGTACTTC. It is translated as CASSRSGQLAKNIRYF.

This clonotype is a singleton in its sample. The chain uses TRBV30 and TRBJ2-5, with 12 bases matching TRBD2. The CDR3 sequence is 13 residues long. V lost 0 bases, J lost 12 bases, and 5 bases stayed unmatched. CDR1 GTSNPN and CDR2 SVGIG come from the germline V gene (reference sequence). The CDR3 sequence: CAWSVRTSGNEYF. CDR3 nucleotides: TGTGCCTGGAGTGTCAGGACTAGCGGGAATGAGTACTTC.

This clonotype showed up many times. This chain joins TRBV30 and TRBJ1-3; D might be TRBD1 (5 bases). The CDR3 loop spans 16 amino acids. Germline V gene lookup returns CDR1 GTSNPN and CDR2 SVGIG (reference sequence). V was pared by 4 bases and J by 8 bases, with 24 bases between. CDR3: CAWNIWGSRNGDTIYF. The DNA for the CDR3 is TGTGCCTGGAATATTTGGGGCAGCAGAAATGGTGACACCATATATTTT. The full variable domain, its missing parts supplied by reference TRBV30 and TRBJ1-3, is SQTIHQWPATLVQPVGSPLSLECTVEGTSNPNLYWYRQAAGRGLQLLFYSVGIGQISSEVPQNLSASRPQDRQFILSSKKLLLSDSGFYLCAWNIWGSRNGDTIYFGEGSWLTVV.

This clonotype was detected many times. This chain connects TRBV5-1 to TRBJ2-3; 8 bases match TRBD2. The CDR3 runs 16 residues. Germline V gene sequence: CDR1 SGHRS, CDR2 YFSETQ. The J segment lost 4 bases and the V segment lost 3 bases, leaving 10 bases of the junction unmatched. The CDR3 bases are TGCGCCAGCAGCTCAATTAGCGGGAACGGAGCAGATACGCAGTATTTT. Translated, it gives CASSSISGNGADTQYF.

This clonotype was seen repeatedly, ten times or more. The rearrangement joins TRBV12-3 or TRBV12-4 to TRBJ2-4; maybe TRBD1 (5 bases). The germline V and J ends were trimmed by 1 base and 5 bases, with 12 bases remaining between them. This CDR3 comprises 15 residues. The CDR3 nucleotides read TGTGCCAGCAGTTTAGGTTCCAGGGCCCAAAACATTCAGTACTTC. Its translation is CASSLGSRAQNIQYF.